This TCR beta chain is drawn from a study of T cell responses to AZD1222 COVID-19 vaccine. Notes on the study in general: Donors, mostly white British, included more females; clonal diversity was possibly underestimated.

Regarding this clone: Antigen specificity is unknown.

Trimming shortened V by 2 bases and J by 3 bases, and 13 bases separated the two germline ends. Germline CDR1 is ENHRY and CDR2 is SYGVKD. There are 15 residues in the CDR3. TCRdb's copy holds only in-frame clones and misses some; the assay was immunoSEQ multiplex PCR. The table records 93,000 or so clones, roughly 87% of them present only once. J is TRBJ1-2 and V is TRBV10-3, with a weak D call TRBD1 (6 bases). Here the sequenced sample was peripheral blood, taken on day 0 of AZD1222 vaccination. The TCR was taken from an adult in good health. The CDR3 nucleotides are TGTGCCATCAGTGAGACCAGGGGTGCGGACTATGGCTACACCTTC. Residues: CAISETRGADYGYTF.